Below, 12 T cell receptor beta chains from the same sample are listed, as sequenced in a study of shared clonotypes between healthy human individuals. Terminally differentiated effector memory CD45RA+ cells were left out of the naive CD8 fraction, which was CD45RO-negative and positively selected for CCR7. TCRdb's copy holds only in-frame clones and misses some; the assay was immunoSEQ multiplex PCR. The repertoire holds 800,000 or so clones, with approximately 96% as singletons. The sequenced sample consisted of naive CD8+ T cells sorted from blood. The origin of the receptors is a man younger than 40 in good health.

The chain links TRBV4-1 to TRBJ2-3, with D possibly being TRBD1 (5 bases). Germline V CDR1 and CDR2: MGHRA, YSYEKL. The CDR3 contains 15 residues. The V and J ends lost 1 base and 3 bases respectively, with 11 bases between them. This CDR3 is CASSQVPGFTDTQYF. In DNA form, the CDR3 reads TGCGCCAGCAGCCAAGTGCCAGGGTTTACAGATACGCAGTATTTT.

This clone appeared a single time. The V and J genes are TRBV13 and TRBJ2-1; D unresolved. V was cut by 0 bases and J by 16 bases, with 13 bases left in between. There are 12 residues in the CDR3. CDR1 and CDR2 from the germline V gene are PRHDT and FYEKMQ (reference sequence). The CDR3 region has the DNA TGTGCCAGCAGCTTAGGAATAGGTTTCGGATTCTTC. Translating gives CASSLGIGFGFF.

V is TRBV28 and J is TRBJ2-1; 7 bases match TRBD2. The germline CDR1 and CDR2 sequences are MDHEN and SYDVKM. The CDR3 totals 14 residues. Trimming took 2 bases from V and 5 from J; bases not matched to a gene: 3. The CDR3 DNA is TGTGCCAGCAGTTTAGGCGGGAGTGACAATGAGCAGTTCTTC. This gives the protein CASSLGGSDNEQFF.

The chain has TRBV7-9 and TRBJ1-4, with 7 bases lining up with TRBD1. CDR3 size: 12 residues. After removal of 3 bases from V and 12 bases from J, the junction contained 4 bases not matched to a gene. Germline-derived CDR1 and CDR2 are SEHNR and FQNEAQ (reference sequence). The CDR3 spells CASSFAGQELFF. The CDR3 coding sequence is TGTGCCAGCAGCTTCGCTGGACAGGAACTGTTTTTT.

Only one count was recorded for this clone. At one boundary the junction diverges from the germline segment, which might be a read error. The chain links TRBV4-1 to TRBJ2-2, with D unclear. The germline V gene has CDR1 MGHRA and CDR2 YSYEKL. The CDR3 is made up of 17 amino acids. The CDR3 DNA sequence: TGCGCCAGCAGCCAAGATAGTGTTGGCCGGTTTACCGCGGAGCTGTTTTTT. Amino acids: CASSQDSVGRFTAELFF.

V is TRBV29-1 and J is TRBJ2-3; D unclear. The CDR3 totals 12 residues. Germline V CDR1 and CDR2: SQVTM, ANQGSEA. V was shortened by 1 base and J by 8 bases, with 10 bases between the two germline ends. This CDR3 is CSVEGTKGTQYF. The CDR3 DNA sequence: TGCAGCGTTGAAGGCACCAAGGGTACGCAGTATTTT.

The chain couples TRBV4-2 to TRBJ2-3, with a possible D match to TRBD2 (6 bases). Between the trimmed V and J ends, which lost 6 bases and 4 bases, there was a span of 11 bases. The length of the CDR3 is 13 residues. Germline values: CDR1 LGHNA, CDR2 YNFKEQ. In DNA form, the CDR3 reads TGTGCCAGCAGTCCGGGACTTTCAGATACGCAGTATTTT. Its translation: CASSPGLSDTQYF.

The V call is TRBV15, the J call TRBJ2-2; tentatively, D is TRBD1 (6 bases). The germline V gene encodes CDR1 LNHNV and CDR2 YYDKDF (reference sequence). The CDR3 is 19 residues long. Trimming shortened V by 3 bases and J by 0 bases, and 20 bases separated the two germline ends. CDR3 region: CATSSSTLRGLANTGELFF. The CDR3 nucleotides read TGTGCCACCAGCAGTTCCACCCTCAGGGGCCTAGCGAACACCGGGGAGCTGTTTTTT.

The chain uses TRBV7-9 and TRBJ2-4; D remains unclear. The CDR3 consists of 13 residues. In germline, CDR1 is SEHNR, CDR2 FQNEAQ (reference sequence). V gave up 5 bases and J gave up 8 bases, with 13 bases separating them. In DNA form, the CDR3 reads TGTGCCAGCAGCCCGGCGTCGAGAGACATTCAGTACTTC. Translated, it gives CASSPASRDIQYF.

The chain couples TRBV12-2 to TRBJ2-2. TRBV12-2 is termed a pseudogene. CDR3 length equals 10 residues. DNA for the CDR3: TGTGCCATTTCGACCGGGGAGCTGTTTTTT. It codes for CAISTGELFF.

The V call is TRBV15, the J call TRBJ1-5, with 8 bases aligning to TRBD1. This CDR3 is 16 amino acids long. The V gene end was trimmed by 1 base and the J gene end by 4 bases; junction bases not matched to a gene: 6. Germline V gene sequence: CDR1 LNHNV, CDR2 YYDKDF (reference sequence). The CDR3 is CATSRVPDRGNQPQHF. The CDR3 DNA is TGTGCCACCAGCAGAGTCCCCGACAGGGGTAATCAGCCCCAGCATTTT.

The sample holds one count of this clone. This chain connects TRBV18 to TRBJ2-7; TRBD2 aligns across 15 bases. Looked up from germline, CDR1 is KGHSH and CDR2 is LQKENI. CDR3 size: 15 residues. The ends lost 4 bases at V and 7 bases at J; junction bases unmatched: 5. The CDR3 protein is CASSQGLAGGDEQYF. The CDR3 nucleotides are TGTGCCAGCTCACAAGGACTAGCGGGAGGGGATGAGCAGTACTTC.